This is a list of T cell receptor beta chains from one sample in a study of blood T cell repertoires in COVID-19. Data came from immunoSEQ multiplex PCR; TCRdb stores just in-frame clones and leaves some out. The profile shows about 120,000 clones, 80% to 90% of them singletons. The sequenced sample consisted of peripheral blood. Source of these receptors: a middle-aged man with acute or convalescent COVID-19. Each CDR3 is given with its conserved first and last residue. The D gene is left open where the match is weak. Not every row has a clone size; where given, it reads once, few, many or a size class.

NA,13,TRBD1,TRBJ1-2,TRBV7-2,TGTGCCAGCAGCCCACAGGGGTATAGCGGCTACACCTTC,CASSPQGYSGYTF
NA,17,NA,TRBJ2-2,TRBV5-6,TGTGCCAGCAGCTTGGCGATCCTGGAAGGGGTCAGCGGGGAGCTGTTTTTT,CASSLAILEGVSGELFF
NA,15,TRBD2,TRBJ2-5,TRBV3-1/TRBV3-2,TGTGCCAGCAGCCTGTCCGGGGGGGCCGGCGAGACCCAGTACTTC,CASSLSGGAGETQYF
NA,15,NA,TRBJ1-2,TRBV10-2,TGCGCCAGCAGTGACCCTTCCGGGAGCAACTATGGCTACACCTTC,CASSDPSGSNYGYTF
few,13,NA,TRBJ1-1,TRBV7-9,TGTGCCAGCAGCTTAGACCCAGGGTACACTGCTTTCTTT,CASSLDPGYTAFF
NA,14,TRBD1,TRBJ2-1,TRBV7-9,TGTGCCACCAGAGACAGGGTCGGGTCCAATGAGCAGTTCTTC,CATRDRVGSNEQFF
NA,13,NA,TRBJ1-6,TRBV11-2,TGTGCCAGCAGCCCGGTCTATAATTCACCCCTCCACTTT,CASSPVYNSPLHF
NA,14,NA,TRBJ1-1,TRBV5-1,TGCGCCAGCAGCTTGGCGGGGGATTTCACTGAAGCTTTCTTT,CASSLAGDFTEAFF
NA,15,NA,TRBJ1-6,TRBV6-1,TGTGCCAGCAGTGAAGGTAGCTCCTATAATTCACCCCTCCACTTT,CASSEGSSYNSPLHF
NA,14,NA,TRBJ1-1,TRBV5-1,TGCGCCAGCAGCCCTTCAAGAGGAGACACTGAAGCTTTCTTT,CASSPSRGDTEAFF
NA,14,TRBD2,TRBJ2-7,TRBV29-1,TGCAGCGCTCCCCCGGCTAGCGGGGGCTACGAGCAGTACTTC,CSAPPASGGYEQYF
once,14,NA,TRBJ2-5,TRBV9,TGTGCCAGCAGCGTTCGTCCGGGGTGGGAGACCCAGTACTTC,CASSVRPGWETQYF
NA,13,NA,TRBJ2-7,TRBV15,TGTGCCACCAGCAGAGACAGCTCCTACGAGCAGTACTTC,CATSRDSSYEQYF
NA,15,NA,TRBJ1-5,TRBV6-1,TGTGCCAGCAGTGAGATACCGGGTCAAGATCAGCCCCAGCATTTT,CASSEIPGQDQPQHF
NA,14,TRBD1,TRBJ2-2,TRBV5-5,TGTGCCAGCAGCTTGCGGACAGGGACCGGGGAGCTGTTTTTT,CASSLRTGTGELFF
NA,16,NA,TRBJ2-1,TRBV21-1,TGTGCCAGCAGCAAAGAAATCCAGCGGGGGGAAGGTGAGCAGTTCTTC,CASSKEIQRGEGEQFF
NA,14,NA,TRBJ1-2,TRBV5-1,TGCGCCAGCAGCTCCCTCCACGCGGGGAGCGGCTACACCTTC,CASSSLHAGSGYTF
NA,14,TRBD1,TRBJ2-3,TRBV30,TGTGCCTGGAGTAGTGGACAGGGGACAGATACGCAGTATTTT,CAWSSGQGTDTQYF
NA,16,TRBD2,TRBJ2-1,TRBV6-1,TGTGCCAGCAGTGGACTAGCGGGAGGGACCTACAATGAGCAGTTCTTC,CASSGLAGGTYNEQFF
NA,14,NA,TRBJ2-5,TRBV5-1,TGCGCCAGCAGCTTGGGGGGGGTCCAAGAGACCCAGTACTTC,CASSLGGVQETQYF
once,16,NA,TRBJ2-3,TRBV20-1,TGCAGTGCTAGTACTAGATTCGTCTCAAGCACAGATACGCAGTATTTT,CSASTRFVSSTDTQYF
once,14,NA,TRBJ1-1,TRBV2,TGTGCCAGCCTCGGCTCGGGGGTGGGGACTGAAGCTTTCTTT,CASLGSGVGTEAFF
NA,13,NA,TRBJ2-1,TRBV14,TGTGCCAGCAGCCCCGACAGTATCGGTGAGCAGTTCTTC,CASSPDSIGEQFF
NA,15,NA,TRBJ2-1,TRBV18,TGTGCCAGCTCACAAAGGACGACAGTTTGGGGTGAGCAGTTCTTC,CASSQRTTVWGEQFF